Included here is one TCR beta chain sequence, with context. Profiling relied on immunoSEQ multiplex PCR, and the TCRdb table lists in-frame clones only, not all of them. Of more than 400,000 clones in the sample, around 96% were seen once. Among the donors, all were Caucasian adults who lived in Nashville, Tennessee. The source of the sample is a study of shared clonotypes between healthy human individuals. Trimming left V 6 bases short and J 4 bases short, with 18 bases between. CDR1 and CDR2 from the germline V gene are WSHSY and SAAADI. The CDR3 is 15 amino acids. V gene TRBV10-2 combines with J gene TRBJ2-5; D perhaps matches TRBD2 (6 bases). Sample: naive CD4+ T cells sorted from blood. Subset here: CD45RA+ positively selected. The clonotype originates from a woman in her thirties in good health. CDR3 protein: CASREGGALGETQYF. The DNA of the CDR3 is TGCGCCAGCAGGGAAGGAGGGGCCTTGGGAGAGACCCAGTACTTC.